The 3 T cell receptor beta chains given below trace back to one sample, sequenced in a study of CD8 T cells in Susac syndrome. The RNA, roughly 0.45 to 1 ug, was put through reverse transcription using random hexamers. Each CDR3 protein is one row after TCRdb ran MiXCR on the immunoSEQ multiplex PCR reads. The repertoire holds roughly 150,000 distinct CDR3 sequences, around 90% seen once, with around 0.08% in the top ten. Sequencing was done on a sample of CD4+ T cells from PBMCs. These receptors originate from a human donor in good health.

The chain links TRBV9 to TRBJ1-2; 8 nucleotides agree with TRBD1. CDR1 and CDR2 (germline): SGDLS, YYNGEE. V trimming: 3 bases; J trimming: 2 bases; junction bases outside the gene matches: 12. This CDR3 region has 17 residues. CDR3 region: CASSAHISGGVNYGYTF. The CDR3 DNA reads TGTGCCAGCAGCGCACATATTTCAGGGGGCGTGAACTATGGCTACACCTTC.

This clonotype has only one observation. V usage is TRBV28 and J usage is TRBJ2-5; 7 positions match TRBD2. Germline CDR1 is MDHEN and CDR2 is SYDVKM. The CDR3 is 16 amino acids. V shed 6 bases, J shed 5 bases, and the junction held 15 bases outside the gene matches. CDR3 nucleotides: TGTGCCAGCAGACCCCCGGTGGGAGGGCCGGGTGAGACCCAGTACTTC. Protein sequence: CASRPPVGGPGETQYF.

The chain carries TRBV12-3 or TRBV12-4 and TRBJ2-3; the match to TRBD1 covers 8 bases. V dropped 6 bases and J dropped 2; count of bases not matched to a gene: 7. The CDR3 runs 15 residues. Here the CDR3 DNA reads TGTGCCAGCAGCTCCCGGACAGGGCCCACAGATACGCAGTATTTT. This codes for CASSSRTGPTDTQYF.